This T cell receptor (beta chain) was documented in a study of vaccination and CD4 T cells after COVID-19 (dated by TCRdb to about 2022). Regarding the complete study: Convalescent patients had a positive SARS-CoV-2 result on nasal swab PCR, and of these patients, nine had mild disease and one had severe disease. Post-COVID blood samples were collected from convalescent patients a median of approximately 93 days after diagnosis, with a range of roughly 30 to 161 days. In 9 to 11 COVID-19 convalescent patients and a few infection-naive healthy vaccine recipients, researchers compared the spike-specific CD4+ TCR repertoire from before mRNA vaccination with the repertoire from after. As controls, cultures received a CEFX viral epitope pool (the positive control), an HIV-1 Nef peptide pool (the negative control), or no peptide at all. Two doses of either the Pfizer-BioNTech BNT162b2 vaccine (n=8) or the Moderna mRNA-1273 vaccine (n=2) were administered to participants. The convalescent cohort included six males and four females, with two Hispanic individuals, seven Caucasians, two Asians and one multiracial person. Overlapping spike peptide pools from SARS-CoV-2 and from the common cold coronaviruses HCoV-NL63, HCoV-OC43 and HCoV-229E were used as culture stimuli. Post-vaccine blood samples were obtained a median of approximately 74 days after the second vaccine dose, with a range of about 14 to 241 days.

The library was built by means of PCR. TCR sequencing of DNA from cultured CD4+ T cells used the Oncomine TCR Beta short-read assay at the Johns Hopkins FTIC core. The QIAamp micro DNA kit was used to extract genomic DNA from the cultured CD4+ T cells. Oncomine TCR Beta libraries from cultured CD4+ T cells were pooled using unique dual indexes and sequenced on an Illumina iSeq 100. For the original study's pipeline: Non-productive sequences were removed, and CDR3s that did not start with C, did not end with F or W, or were shorter than 7 amino acids were discarded. Antigen-specific clonotypes were identified with the MANAFEST web application by comparing peptide-stimulated wells with reference and other culture wells. Positive clones required FDR below 0.05, an odds ratio above 5, and productive frequency above 0.1% in at least two of three replicate wells. A clonotype was classed as cross-reactive if the clonotype showed significant expansion both in SARS-CoV-2 spike wells and in at least one common cold coronavirus spike condition. CDR3 homology was assessed with Levenshtein distances (stringdist) and unrooted phylogenetic trees (ape) in R version 3.6.1. TCRdb cleaned the public reads at Q25 with fastp, built clones with MiXCR and kept in-frame beta chains. Each CDR3 protein appears once, grouped with its most common genes and DNA. TCRdb, not the original authors, processed these V and J calls. For this sample there are about 12,000 distinct CDR3 sequences; roughly 76% appear just once. Together, the top ten hold 20% to 25% of the sample.

As to this clonotype: The target of this receptor is not known. Base-call qualities are not available, and no considerably larger clone is one nucleotide away.

Germline trimming amounts to 9 bases on V and 7 bases on J, with 6 as the count of junction bases outside the gene matches. From the cysteine up to the phenylalanine, the CDR3 has a length of 14 residues. The sequence is cut down to CDR3 DNA, 42 bases in frame from base 1. General conclusions and limits of the study: Among the post-vaccine SARS-CoV-2-reactive clones in convalescent patients, a median about 89% showed up only after vaccination, which suggests vaccine-specific priming. Although the median number of SARS-CoV-2-reactive clonotypes went up from roughly 23 after infection to 35 to 40 after vaccination, the increase was not significant. The study included relatively few convalescent patients and did not analyze early timepoints after natural infection. Nearly all vaccine-specific clones in convalescent patients (304 of 307) were mono-reactive for SARS-CoV-2 spike rather than cross-reactive with common cold coronaviruses.

What the treatment or condition label conveys for this sample: roughly 10-day PBMC culture with coronavirus spike peptide pools or control peptides (ViraFEST assay). To expand antigen-specific T cells with peptide pools and then pick out the expanded clonotypes through TCR sequencing, the study relied on the ViraFEST assay. Positive SARS-CoV-2 PCR tests in the convalescent patients dated from March to December 2020, before Alpha, Beta and Delta variants emerged in the United States. PBMCs were cultured at roughly 2 million per well in IMDM supplemented with approximately 4.7% human AB serum and around 10 IU/ml IL-2, with approximately 11 ug/ml peptide pools added. Half of the culture medium was replaced with fresh IL-2-containing medium on days 3 and 7. After 10 to 11 days of culture, CD4+ T cells were isolated by negative selection with the EasySep CD4+ T cell isolation kit. Ficoll-Paque Plus gradient centrifugation was used to isolate PBMCs from whole blood, and the isolated PBMCs were then either used fresh or cryopreserved at -140C. Culture conditions were generally each tested in triplicate wells.

This receptor chain uses TRBV12-3 or TRBV12-4 and TRBJ2-3; TRBD2 aligns with 14 central bases. The specimen sequenced was CD4+ T cells from blood, cultured in vitro. The sequence was collected from a human donor who had recovered from COVID-19. The CDR3 protein is CASKGTSGRNTQYF. The DNA sequence is given as TGTGCCAGTAAGGGGACTAGCGGGAGAAATACGCAGTATTTT.